These T cell receptor beta chains were read from a single sample in a study of T cell responses to AZD1222 COVID-19 vaccine. TCRdb's copy holds only in-frame clones and misses some; the assay was immunoSEQ multiplex PCR. The table has 200,000 to 250,000 clones, approximately 94% seen once. The sequences come from peripheral blood, collected 28 days after the second dose of the MenACWY control vaccine. Receptor source: an adult who received the MenACWY meningococcal vaccine as a control. Both conserved end residues are part of each CDR3. A D gene is named only where the DNA matches it firmly. Clone size is stated in some rows and not others, as once, few, many or a class when expanded.

.	TRBV3-1/TRBV3-2	.	TRBJ2-4	TGTGCCAGCAGCCCCCCGCTAGCCAAAAACATTCAGTACTTC	CASSPPLAKNIQYF
.	TRBV9	.	TRBJ1-1	TGTGCCAGCAGCCAGGACGTTTTAGGGACTGAAGCTTTCTTT	CASSQDVLGTEAFF
.	TRBV12-3/TRBV12-4	.	TRBJ1-2	TGTGCCAGCAGTAGGGGCGGCAAGTCTGGCTACACCTTC	CASSRGGKSGYTF
.	TRBV4-1	few	TRBJ1-2	TGCGCCAGCAGCCAAGACAGGTATTATGGCTACACCTTC	CASSQDRYYGYTF
TRBD2	TRBV11-2	.	TRBJ2-7	TGTGCCAGCAGCTTAGGTTCTAGCGGGGGGTTCAACGAGCAGTACTTC	CASSLGSSGGFNEQYF
TRBD2	TRBV19	.	TRBJ2-2	TGTGCCAGTAGTATAGATCAGCGGGGGTTCGGGGAGCTGTTTTTT	CASSIDQRGFGELFF
TRBD1	TRBV15	.	TRBJ1-5	TGTGCCACCAGCAGAGATTCCGGGACAGGGGTTGGCAATCAGCCCCAGCATTTT	CATSRDSGTGVGNQPQHF
TRBD1	TRBV24-1	once	TRBJ2-7	TGTGCCACCAGTGATTCCGGGACAGGGATCTCCTACGAGCAGTACTTC	CATSDSGTGISYEQYF
TRBD1	TRBV28	.	TRBJ2-1	TGTGCCAGCAGTCCCGGGACAGCCCCGAATGAGCAGTTCTTC	CASSPGTAPNEQFF
TRBD1	TRBV18	.	TRBJ2-7	TGTGCCAGCTCACCCCCCGGGACAGGGGTGGGGGGCGAGCAGTACTTC	CASSPPGTGVGGEQYF
.	TRBV5-4	.	TRBJ1-2	TGTGCCAGCAGCTTGGCACGGGACTATGGCTACACCTTC	CASSLARDYGYTF
.	TRBV29-1	.	TRBJ1-1	TGCAGCGTTGCTGAGGGTCGGGAGACTGAAGCTTTCTTT	CSVAEGRETEAFF
.	TRBV13	once	TRBJ2-3	TGTGCCAGCAGCCTTGGGACTTCGACAGATACGCAGTATTTT	CASSLGTSTDTQYF
TRBD1	TRBV2	once	TRBJ2-7	TGTGCCAGCAGCGACAGGGGGTACGAGCAGTACTTC	CASSDRGYEQYF
TRBD1	TRBV5-1	.	TRBJ2-2	TGCGCCAGCAGCTTCCGACAGGGAAACACCGGGGAGCTGTTTTTT	CASSFRQGNTGELFF
.	TRBV30	.	TRBJ2-7	TGTGCCTGGAGTCCCACCCGGCCAGGGGTATTATACGAGCAGTACTTC	CAWSPTRPGVLYEQYF
.	TRBV6-4	once	TRBJ2-2	TGTGCCAGCAGTGACGGGAGTACCGGGGAGCTGTTTTTT	CASSDGSTGELFF
.	TRBV28	.	TRBJ2-7	TGTGCCAGCAGTCTGGGGTGGCCGGACGAGCAGTACTTC	CASSLGWPDEQYF
.	TRBV6-5	.	TRBJ1-3	TGTGCCAGCACCCCCGGCAACTCTGGAAACACCATATATTTT	CASTPGNSGNTIYF
.	TRBV5-1	.	TRBJ2-3	TGCGCCAGCAGCTTTGGACAGGATACGCAGTATTTT	CASSFGQDTQYF
TRBD1	TRBV30	.	TRBJ2-5	TGTGCCTGGAGTGTACAGACAGGGGGACTACAAGAGACCCAGTACTTC	CAWSVQTGGLQETQYF
TRBD1	TRBV6-5	.	TRBJ2-1	TGTGCCAGCAGCCTCCGGGACAGGGGGCATGAGCAGTTCTTC	CASSLRDRGHEQFF
TRBD1	TRBV27	.	TRBJ2-7	TGTGCCAGCAGTTCCCCCAGGGGGATCGGCTACGAGCAGTACTTC	CASSSPRGIGYEQYF
.	TRBV30	.	TRBJ2-1	TGTGCCTGGGCCGGGGTTCCCTCCTACAATGAGCAGTTCTTC	CAWAGVPSYNEQFF
TRBD2	TRBV5-1	.	TRBJ2-3	TGCGCCAGCAGCTTGGCGTTAGCGGGCGGCACAGATACGCAGTATTTT	CASSLALAGGTDTQYF
TRBD2	TRBV30	.	TRBJ2-1	TGTGCCTGGAGTCCACGAGCGGGAGTAGACAATGAGCAGTTCTTC	CAWSPRAGVDNEQFF
.	TRBV9	.	TRBJ1-1	TGTGCCAGCAGCGTAGCACTGGACACTGAAGCTTTCTTT	CASSVALDTEAFF
TRBD2	TRBV7-2	.	TRBJ2-7	TGTGCCAGCAGCGAGGCGGGGGGGTCCTCCTACGAGCAGTACTTC	CASSEAGGSSYEQYF
TRBD1	TRBV9	.	TRBJ2-3	TGTGCCAGCAGCGCCGAGGGGGACAGGGGTCCAGATACGCAGTATTTT	CASSAEGDRGPDTQYF
TRBD1	TRBV5-4	.	TRBJ1-1	TGTGCCAGCAGATTGGACAGGGAAAACACTGAAGCTTTCTTT	CASRLDRENTEAFF
.	TRBV19	.	TRBJ1-4	TGTGCCAGTCGCAACAGGGTTGGCAATGAAAAACTGTTTTTT	CASRNRVGNEKLFF
.	TRBV13	few	TRBJ1-2	TGTGCCAGCAGAGGACGGTATGGCTACACCTTC	CASRGRYGYTF
.	TRBV5-8	.	TRBJ1-4	TGTGCCAGCAGCTTGCCAAGGGGCCACGGAAAACTGTTTTTT	CASSLPRGHGKLFF
.	TRBV10-3	.	TRBJ1-2	TGTGCCATCCAGAGGACTGGGGTAAATGGCTACACCTTC	CAIQRTGVNGYTF
.	TRBV25-1	once	TRBJ1-2	TGTGCCAGCAGTGAATCCTATGGCTACACCTTC	CASSESYGYTF
.	TRBV28	.	TRBJ2-7	TGTGCCAGCAGTTTTTTTTTGGGGACCTACGAGCAGTACTTC	CASSFFLGTYEQYF
.	TRBV20-1	.	TRBJ1-4	TGCAGTGCTAGTTTGACAGGCCTTTCCCCTAATGAAAAACTGTTTTTT	CSASLTGLSPNEKLFF
.	TRBV24-1	.	TRBJ2-7	TGTGCCACCAGTGACCGGTCAGGAACCTACGAGCAGTACTTC	CATSDRSGTYEQYF
TRBD2	TRBV30	once	TRBJ2-2	TGTGCCTGGAGATCCTTGGGGGGGTTGAACACCGGGGAGCTGTTTTTT	CAWRSLGGLNTGELFF
.	TRBV10-3	.	TRBJ1-2	TGTGCCATCAGTGAGTTGGCAGTCTATGGCTACACCTTC	CAISELAVYGYTF
.	TRBV4-1	.	TRBJ1-5	TGCGCCAGCAGCCAAGAAGGCAGGGTCGGCAATCAGCCCCAGCATTTT	CASSQEGRVGNQPQHF
TRBD1	TRBV9	.	TRBJ2-1	TGTGCCAGCAGCGTAGAGGCGACAGGGGGCTTTATTGAGCAGTTCTTC	CASSVEATGGFIEQFF
TRBD2	TRBV18	.	TRBJ2-1	TGTGCCAGCTCACCACCGTCGGCGGGGGGATCCAATGAGCAGTTCTTC	CASSPPSAGGSNEQFF
.	TRBV10-1	.	TRBJ2-1	TGCGCCAGCAATACGGACCCAGTGACAGGATTTGAGCAGTTCTTC	CASNTDPVTGFEQFF
.	TRBV30	.	TRBJ2-2	TGTGCCTGGAGTGAACAGCCGAACACCGGGGAGCTGTTTTTT	CAWSEQPNTGELFF
.	TRBV30	.	TRBJ2-3	TGTGCCTGGAGTCACCCCTTCTTGGGGCGGGCCACAGATACGCAGTATTTT	CAWSHPFLGRATDTQYF
.	TRBV18	.	TRBJ1-1	TGTGCCAGCTCACAGACTGACACCCCGCGGGACACTGAAGCTTTCTTT	CASSQTDTPRDTEAFF
TRBD1	TRBV30	.	TRBJ1-2	TGTGCCTGGAGTGTAGGACAGGATTATGGCTACACCTTC	CAWSVGQDYGYTF
TRBD2	TRBV9	.	TRBJ2-7	TGTGCCAGCAGCGTAGGGCTAGCGGGTCAAATCGAGCAGTACTTC	CASSVGLAGQIEQYF
.	TRBV7-9	.	TRBJ2-2	TGTGCCAGCAGCTTTTTCTCGGATCCCGGGGAGCTGTTTTTT	CASSFFSDPGELFF